This record covers a single T cell receptor beta chain. What it binds is unknown. This specimen belongs to a study of blood T cells in healthy people across ages. Study overall: About one barcoded beta molecule was captured per two T cells (by template switching).

Isolated PBMCs totaled at least 7 million in each sample. With a J-beta primer mix and a sample-barcoded 5' primer, a second PCR ran 7 to 11 cycles. In TCRdb, the 5' RACE reads were re-called with MiXCR into one record per CDR3 protein. The table includes about 1,600,000 distinct CDR3 sequences, 42% detected once. Germline trimming cut 5 bases from V and 3 bases from J; bases unmatched to any gene: 12. The CDR3 covers 16 residues. Germline loops: CDR1 SGHTA, CDR2 FQGNSA. Study-wide results and limits: One million T cells yielded diversity estimates that were considered underestimates. There was no known CMV status for donors, so expanded clonotype changes were possibly confounded.

The specimen was blood. The clonotype was recovered from a woman younger than 35 in good health. This chain connects TRBV7-2 to TRBJ2-7, with TRBD2 matching 8 bases. CDR3 residues: CASSSPGAGGSYEQYF. The DNA for the CDR3 is TGTGCCAGCAGCAGTCCCGGGGCGGGAGGAAGCTACGAGCAGTACTTC. The whole variable domain, filled in from reference TRBV7-2 and TRBJ2-7, reads GAGVSQSPSNKVTEKGKDVELRCDPISGHTALYWYRQSLGQGLEFLIYFQGNSAPDKSGLPSDRFSAERTGGSVSTLTIQRTQQEDSAVYLCASSSPGAGGSYEQYFGPGTRLTVT.